This T cell receptor (beta chain) was profiled in a study of blood T cells in healthy people across ages. This CDR3 contains 14 residues. The germline V gene has CDR1 SGHRS and CDR2 YFSETQ. As concerns this clonotype: The junction differs from germline at one of its ends, possibly a read error.

It was with a sample-barcoded 5' primer and a J-beta primer mix that a second PCR of roughly 7 to 12 cycles was run. TCRdb used MiXCR to reprocess the 5' RACE reads, holding one entry per CDR3 protein. The sample has about 1.8 million distinct CDR3 sequences; around 50% are singletons. Sequencing input: blood. This clonotype was obtained from a woman between 40 and 50 years old in good health. The rearrangement links TRBV5-1 to TRBJ2-3; TRBD2 aligns across 9 bases. Here the CDR3 DNA reads TGCGCCAGCGGCGGGGGGGATCGCACAGGTACGCAGTATTTT. Translated, it gives CASGGGDRTGTQYF.